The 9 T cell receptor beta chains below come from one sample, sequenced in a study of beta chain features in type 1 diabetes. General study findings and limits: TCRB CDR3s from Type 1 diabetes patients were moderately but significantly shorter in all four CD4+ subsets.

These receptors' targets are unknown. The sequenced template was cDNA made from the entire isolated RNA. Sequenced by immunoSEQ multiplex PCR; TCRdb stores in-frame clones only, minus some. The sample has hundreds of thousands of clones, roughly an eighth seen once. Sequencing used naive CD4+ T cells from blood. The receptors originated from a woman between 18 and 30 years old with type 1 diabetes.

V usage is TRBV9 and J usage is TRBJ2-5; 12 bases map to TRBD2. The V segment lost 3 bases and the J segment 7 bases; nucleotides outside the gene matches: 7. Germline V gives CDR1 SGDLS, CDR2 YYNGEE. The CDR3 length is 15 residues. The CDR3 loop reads CASSATSGRPGTQYF. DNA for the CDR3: TGTGCCAGCAGCGCGACTAGCGGGAGACCTGGGACCCAGTACTTC.

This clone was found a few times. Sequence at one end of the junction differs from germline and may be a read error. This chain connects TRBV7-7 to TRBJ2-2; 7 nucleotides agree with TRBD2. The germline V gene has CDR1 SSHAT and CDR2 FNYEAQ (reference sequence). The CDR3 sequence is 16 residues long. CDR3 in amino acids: CASSLMLAANTGELFF. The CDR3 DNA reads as TGTGCTAGCAGCTTAATGCTAGCGGCGAACACCGGGGAGCTGTTTTTT.

The DNA of the CDR3 is TGTGCCAGCAGCTCACCGCTAGCGGGAGGGGGCAATGAGCAGTTCTTC. It is translated as CASSSPLAGGGNEQFF. V usage is TRBV7-3 and J usage is TRBJ2-1; 12 bases align to TRBD2. V shed 4 bases, J shed 6 bases, and the junction held 7 bases outside the gene matches. This CDR3 comprises 16 residues. Germline assignment: CDR1 SGHTA and CDR2 FQGTGA.

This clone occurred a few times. The CDR3 bases are TGTGCCAGCAGCCCCCAGGCGGGGCGGGAGACCCAGTACTTC. This codes for CASSPQAGRETQYF. The rearrangement links TRBV13 to TRBJ2-5, with D possibly matching TRBD2 (6 bases). CDR1 and CDR2 (germline): PRHDT, FYEKMQ (reference sequence). CDR3 length: 14 residues. Trimming took 5 bases from V and 5 from J, leaving 15 bases between them.

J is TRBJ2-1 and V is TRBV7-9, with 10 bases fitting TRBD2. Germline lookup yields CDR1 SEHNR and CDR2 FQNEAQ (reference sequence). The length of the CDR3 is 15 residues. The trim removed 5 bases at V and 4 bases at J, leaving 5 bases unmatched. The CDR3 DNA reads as TGTGCCAGCAGCCCCGGGACTAGCGCTTACAATGAGCAGTTCTTC. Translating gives CASSPGTSAYNEQFF.

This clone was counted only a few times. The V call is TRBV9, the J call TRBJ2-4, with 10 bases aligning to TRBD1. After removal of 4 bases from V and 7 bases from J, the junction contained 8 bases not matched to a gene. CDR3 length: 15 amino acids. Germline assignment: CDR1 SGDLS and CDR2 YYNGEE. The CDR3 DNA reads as TGTGCCAGCAGCACCGACAGGGGGCGAGGGAACATTCAGTACTTC. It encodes CASSTDRGRGNIQYF.

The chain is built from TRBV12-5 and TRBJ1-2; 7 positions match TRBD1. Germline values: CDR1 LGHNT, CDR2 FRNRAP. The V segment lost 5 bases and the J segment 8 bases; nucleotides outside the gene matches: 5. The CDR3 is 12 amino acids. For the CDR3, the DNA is TGTGCTAGTGGTAGACAGGGAGGAGGCTACACCTTC. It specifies CASGRQGGGYTF.

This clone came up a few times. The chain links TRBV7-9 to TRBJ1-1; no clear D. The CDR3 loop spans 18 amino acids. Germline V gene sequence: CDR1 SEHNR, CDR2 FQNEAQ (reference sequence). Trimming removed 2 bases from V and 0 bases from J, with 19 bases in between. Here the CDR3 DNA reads TGTGCCAGCAGCTTAACCGCTACCCGACGAGGCATGAACACTGAAGCTTTCTTT. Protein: CASSLTATRRGMNTEAFF.

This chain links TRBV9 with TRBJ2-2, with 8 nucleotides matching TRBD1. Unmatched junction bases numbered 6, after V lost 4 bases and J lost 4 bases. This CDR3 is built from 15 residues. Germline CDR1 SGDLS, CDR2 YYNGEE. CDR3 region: CASSFRQGTTGELFF. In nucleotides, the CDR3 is TGTGCCAGCAGCTTCAGACAGGGGACCACCGGGGAGCTGTTTTTT.